The rows below give T cell receptor beta chains drawn from one sample of a study of control samples from healthy donors and cancer patients. Produced via immunoSEQ multiplex PCR; TCRdb's table is partial and in-frame only. Altogether about 110,000 clones are present, 70% to 85% being singletons, with the ten largest covering roughly 6.5%. Input material: blood. The receptor source for this set is a man between 18 and 29 years old in good health. The CDR3 runs from the conserved cysteine through the conserved F or W. A D gene is named only where the DNA matches it firmly. For some rows the clone size is stated as once, few or many, or as a class when expanded; others skip it.

size	D	V	J	DNA	CDR3
NA	TRBD1	TRBV11-3	TRBJ2-7	TGTGCCAGCAGCTCGAGCCAGACAGGGGCACAGTACTTC	CASSSSQTGAQYF
NA	TRBD1	TRBV18	TRBJ1-6	TGTGCCAGCTCCCCCGGGACAGAGGTTTCACCCCTCCACTTT	CASSPGTEVSPLHF
NA	TRBD2	TRBV10-3	TRBJ2-1	TGTGCCATCAGGGGCCCCAGCGGGGGGAGCTCCTACAATGAGCAGTTCTTC	CAIRGPSGGSSYNEQFF
NA	TRBD2	TRBV3-1/TRBV3-2	TRBJ2-1	TGTGCCAGCAGCCAGGGTCAGGTGGGGGGGGTCAGGTCCAATGAGCAGTTCTTC	CASSQGQVGGVRSNEQFF
NA	NA	TRBV5-4	TRBJ2-3	TGTGCCAGCAGCTTGGGGACCCAGAGAACAGATACGCAGTATTTT	CASSLGTQRTDTQYF
NA	NA	TRBV15	TRBJ1-4	TGTGCCACCAGCAGCTTAGGGGGACTGTTTTTT	CATSSLGGLFF
NA	TRBD1	TRBV28	TRBJ1-2	TGTGCCAGCAGGGCAACGGGACAGGTGACTAACTATGGCTACACCTTC	CASRATGQVTNYGYTF
NA	TRBD1	TRBV7-6	TRBJ1-3	TGTGCCAGCAGCCAAAACACAGGGGCCTCTGGAAACACCATATATTTT	CASSQNTGASGNTIYF
NA	NA	TRBV11-2	TRBJ2-2	TGTGCCAGCAGCTTATTACAGGGCAACACCGGGGAGCTGTTTTTT	CASSLLQGNTGELFF
NA	TRBD1	TRBV29-1	TRBJ1-1	TGCAGCGTAGCCCGACAGGGGCGGATGAACACTGAAGCTTTCTTT	CSVARQGRMNTEAFF
NA	NA	TRBV5-6	TRBJ2-5	TGTGCCAGCAACTTGGACGCCGAAGAGACCCAGTACTTC	CASNLDAEETQYF
NA	NA	TRBV2	TRBJ1-3	TGTGCCAGCAGCCGGGACACTGGAAACACCATATATTTT	CASSRDTGNTIYF
few	TRBD1	TRBV3-1/TRBV3-2	TRBJ1-3	TGTGCCAGCAGCCAAGATCAGGGGGCAGCGGGAAACACCATATATTTT	CASSQDQGAAGNTIYF
few	NA	TRBV28	TRBJ2-5	TGTGCCAGCAGTCCCCAGGGAGAAGGGCAGACCCAGTACTTC	CASSPQGEGQTQYF
NA	NA	TRBV12-3/TRBV12-4	TRBJ2-3	TGTGCCAGCAGGCTAGGGGGTACAGATACGCAGTATTTT	CASRLGGTDTQYF
once	NA	TRBV6-5	TRBJ2-6	TGTGCCAGCAGTTCAGGATCCTGGGTTGGGGCCAACGTCCTGACTTTC	CASSSGSWVGANVLTF
NA	TRBD1	TRBV28	TRBJ1-1	TGTGCCAGCACCTACCTGACAGGGATGAACACTGAAGCTTTCTTT	CASTYLTGMNTEAFF
NA	NA	TRBV5-1	TRBJ1-6	TGCGCCAGCAGCTTGGAGGGCAGGGAGAGTTCACCCCTCCACTTT	CASSLEGRESSPLHF